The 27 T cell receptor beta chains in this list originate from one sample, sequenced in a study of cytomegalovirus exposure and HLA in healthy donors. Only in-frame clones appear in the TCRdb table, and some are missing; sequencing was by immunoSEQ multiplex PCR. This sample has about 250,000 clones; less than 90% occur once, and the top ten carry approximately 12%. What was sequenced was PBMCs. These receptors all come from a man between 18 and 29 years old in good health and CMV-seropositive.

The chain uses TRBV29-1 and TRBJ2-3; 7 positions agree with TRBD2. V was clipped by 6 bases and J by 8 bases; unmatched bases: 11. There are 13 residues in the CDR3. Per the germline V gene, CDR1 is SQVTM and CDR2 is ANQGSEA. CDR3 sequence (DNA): TGCAGCGTCCGACGGGGGGACTCTGGTACGCAGTATTTT. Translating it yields CSVRRGDSGTQYF.

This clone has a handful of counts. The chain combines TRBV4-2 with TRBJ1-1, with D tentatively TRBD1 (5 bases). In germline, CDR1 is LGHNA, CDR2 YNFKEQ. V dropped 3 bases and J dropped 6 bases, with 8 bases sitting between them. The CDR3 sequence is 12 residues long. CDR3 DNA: TGTGCCAGCAGCCAGCCGGGACCTGAAGCTTTCTTT. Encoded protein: CASSQPGPEAFF.

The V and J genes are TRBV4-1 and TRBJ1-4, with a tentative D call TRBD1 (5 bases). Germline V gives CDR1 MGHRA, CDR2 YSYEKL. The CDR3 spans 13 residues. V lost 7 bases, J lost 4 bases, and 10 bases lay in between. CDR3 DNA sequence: TGCGCCAGCACCGGGGGGGTTAATGAAAAACTGTTTTTT. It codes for CASTGGVNEKLFF.

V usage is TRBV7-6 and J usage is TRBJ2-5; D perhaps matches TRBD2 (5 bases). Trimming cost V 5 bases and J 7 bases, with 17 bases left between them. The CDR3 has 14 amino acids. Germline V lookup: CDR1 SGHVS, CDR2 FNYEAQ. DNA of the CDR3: TGTGCCAGCAGCCCCCTCACCGGGAAGAGGACCCAGTACTTC. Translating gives CASSPLTGKRTQYF. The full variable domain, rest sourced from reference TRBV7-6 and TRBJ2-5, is GAGVSQSPRYKVTKRGQDVALRCDPISGHVSLYWYRQALGQGPEFLTYFNYEAQQDKSGLPNDRFSAERPEGSISTLTIQRTEQRDSAMYRCASSPLTGKRTQYFGPGTRLLVL.

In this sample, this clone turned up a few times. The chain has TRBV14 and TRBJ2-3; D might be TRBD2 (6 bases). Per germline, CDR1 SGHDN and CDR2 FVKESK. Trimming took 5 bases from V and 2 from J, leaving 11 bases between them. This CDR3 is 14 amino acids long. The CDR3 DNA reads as TGTGCCAGCAGCAGGGACTCCAACACAGATACGCAGTATTTT. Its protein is CASSRDSNTDTQYF. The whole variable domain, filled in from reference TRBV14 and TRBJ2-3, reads EAGVTQFPSHSVIEKGQTVTLRCDPISGHDNLYWYRRVMGKEIKFLLHFVKESKQDESGMPNNRFLAERTGGTYSTLKVQPAELEDSGVYFCASSRDSNTDTQYFGPGTRLTVL.

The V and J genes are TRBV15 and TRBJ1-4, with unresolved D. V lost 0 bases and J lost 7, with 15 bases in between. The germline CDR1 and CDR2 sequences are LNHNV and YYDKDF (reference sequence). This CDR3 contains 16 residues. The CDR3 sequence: CATSRDQERWGEKLFF. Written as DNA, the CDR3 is TGTGCCACCAGCAGAGATCAGGAACGGTGGGGTGAAAAACTGTTTTTT.

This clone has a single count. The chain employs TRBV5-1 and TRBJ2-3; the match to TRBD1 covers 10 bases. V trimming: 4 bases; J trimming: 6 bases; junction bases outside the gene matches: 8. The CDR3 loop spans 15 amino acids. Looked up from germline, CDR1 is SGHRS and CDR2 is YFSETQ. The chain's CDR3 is CASSKSRQGADTQYF. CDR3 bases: TGCGCCAGCAGCAAATCCCGACAGGGGGCCGATACGCAGTATTTT.

CDR3 DNA: TGTGCCAGCTCACCGCAGGGTGTCGCTTACGAGCAGTACTTC. Its translation is CASSPQGVAYEQYF. This rearrangement joins TRBV18 to TRBJ2-7; TRBD1 is a possible D gene (5 bases). The CDR3 is 14 amino acids. V shed 3 bases and J shed 4 bases, with 13 bases lying between them. Per germline, CDR1 KGHSH and CDR2 LQKENI.

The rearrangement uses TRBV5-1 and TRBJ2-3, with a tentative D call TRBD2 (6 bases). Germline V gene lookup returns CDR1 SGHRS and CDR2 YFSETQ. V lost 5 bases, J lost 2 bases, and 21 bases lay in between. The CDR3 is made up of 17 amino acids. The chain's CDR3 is CASRKSGGHSTTDTQYF. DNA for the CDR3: TGCGCCAGCAGAAAAAGTGGAGGGCACTCAACCACAGATACGCAGTATTTT.

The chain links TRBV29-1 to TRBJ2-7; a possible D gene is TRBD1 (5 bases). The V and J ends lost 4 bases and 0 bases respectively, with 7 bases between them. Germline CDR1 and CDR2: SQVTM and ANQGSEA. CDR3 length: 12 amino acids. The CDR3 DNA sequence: TGCAGCGTTGTAACAGGCTCCTACGAGCAGTACTTC. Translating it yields CSVVTGSYEQYF.

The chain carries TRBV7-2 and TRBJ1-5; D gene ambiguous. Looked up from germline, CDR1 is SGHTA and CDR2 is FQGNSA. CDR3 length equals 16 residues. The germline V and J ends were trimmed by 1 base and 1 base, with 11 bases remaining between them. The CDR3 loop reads CASSLEADGSNQPQHF. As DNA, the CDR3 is TGTGCCAGCAGCTTAGAGGCTGACGGGAGCAATCAGCCCCAGCATTTT.

The CDR3 DNA reads TGTGCCAGCAGTTGGGGACTAGCGGGAGGCTCCTACGAGCAGTACTTC. It encodes CASSWGLAGGSYEQYF. The J gene is TRBJ2-7, the V gene TRBV6-6; 15 nucleotides align to TRBD2. CDR3 length: 16 amino acids. V lost 4 bases and J lost 0; bases outside the gene matches: 1. Germline assignment: CDR1 MNHNY and CDR2 SVGAGI (reference sequence).

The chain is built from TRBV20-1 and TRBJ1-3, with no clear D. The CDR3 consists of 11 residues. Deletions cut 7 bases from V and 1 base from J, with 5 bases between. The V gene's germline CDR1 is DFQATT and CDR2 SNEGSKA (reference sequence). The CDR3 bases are TGCAGTGGGATTTCTGGAAACACCATATATTTT. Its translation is CSGISGNTIYF.

CDR3 loop: CASSDLQGAKGGYTF. The CDR3 coding sequence is TGTGCCAGCAGCGACCTACAGGGGGCAAAGGGTGGCTACACCTTC. V and J are TRBV11-2 and TRBJ1-2; 9 bases agree with TRBD1. The CDR3 is 15 amino acids. The V gene's germline CDR1 is SGHAT and CDR2 FQNNGV. With V trimmed by 5 bases and J by 7 bases, 11 bases remained unmatched.

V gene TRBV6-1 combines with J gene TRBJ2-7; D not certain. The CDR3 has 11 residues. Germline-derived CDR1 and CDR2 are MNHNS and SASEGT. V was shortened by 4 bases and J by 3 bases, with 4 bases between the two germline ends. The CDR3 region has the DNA TGTGCCAGCAGTGTTAACTACGAGCAGTACTTC. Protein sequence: CASSVNYEQYF.

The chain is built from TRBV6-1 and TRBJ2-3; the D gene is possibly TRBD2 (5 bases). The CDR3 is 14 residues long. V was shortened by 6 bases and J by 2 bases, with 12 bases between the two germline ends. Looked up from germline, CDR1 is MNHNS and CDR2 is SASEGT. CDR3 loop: CASSGAVLTDTQYF. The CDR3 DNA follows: TGTGCCAGCAGCGGAGCGGTCCTCACAGATACGCAGTATTTT.

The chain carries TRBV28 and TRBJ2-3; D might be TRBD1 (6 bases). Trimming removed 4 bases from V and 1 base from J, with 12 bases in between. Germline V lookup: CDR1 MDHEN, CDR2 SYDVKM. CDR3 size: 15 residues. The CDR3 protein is CASSSTGEGTDTQYF. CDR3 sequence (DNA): TGTGCCAGCAGTTCGACAGGAGAAGGCACAGATACGCAGTATTTT.

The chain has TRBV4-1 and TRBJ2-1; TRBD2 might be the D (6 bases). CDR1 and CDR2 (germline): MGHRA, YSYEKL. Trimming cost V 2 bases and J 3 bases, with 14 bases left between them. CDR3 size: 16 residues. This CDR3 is CASSQRTTLNYNEQFF. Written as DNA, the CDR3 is TGCGCCAGCAGCCAAAGGACTACTTTAAACTACAATGAGCAGTTCTTC.

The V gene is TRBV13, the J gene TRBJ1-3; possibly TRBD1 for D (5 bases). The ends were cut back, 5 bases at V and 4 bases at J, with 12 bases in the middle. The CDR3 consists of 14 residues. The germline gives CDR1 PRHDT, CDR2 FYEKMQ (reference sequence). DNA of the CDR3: TGTGCCAGCAGCAGCGGGGGTTTCGGAAACACCATATATTTT. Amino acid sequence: CASSSGGFGNTIYF.

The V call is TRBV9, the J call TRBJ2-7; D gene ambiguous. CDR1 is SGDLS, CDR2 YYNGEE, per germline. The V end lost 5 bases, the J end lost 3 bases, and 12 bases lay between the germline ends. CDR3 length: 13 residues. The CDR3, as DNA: TGTGCCAGCAGTAACTCGTGGGGCTACGAGCAGTACTTC. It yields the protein CASSNSWGYEQYF.

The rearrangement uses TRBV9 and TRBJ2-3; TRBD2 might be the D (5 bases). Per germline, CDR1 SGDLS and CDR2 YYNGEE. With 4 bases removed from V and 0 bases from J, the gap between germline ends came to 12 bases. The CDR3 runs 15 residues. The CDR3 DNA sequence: TGTGCCAGCAGCCCCCGCGAGGGCAGCACAGATACGCAGTATTTT. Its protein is CASSPREGSTDTQYF.

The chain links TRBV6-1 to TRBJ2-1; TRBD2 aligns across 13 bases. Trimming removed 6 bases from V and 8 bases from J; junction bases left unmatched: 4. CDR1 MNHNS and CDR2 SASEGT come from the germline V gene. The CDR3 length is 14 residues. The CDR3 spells CASSTSGRAHEQFF. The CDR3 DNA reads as TGTGCCAGCAGCACTAGCGGGAGGGCCCATGAGCAGTTCTTC.

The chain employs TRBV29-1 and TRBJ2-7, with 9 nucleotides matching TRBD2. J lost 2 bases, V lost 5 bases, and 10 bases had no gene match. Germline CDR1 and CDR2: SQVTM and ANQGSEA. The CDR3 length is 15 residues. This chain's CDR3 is CSVLGGRAVPYEQYF. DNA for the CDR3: TGCAGCGTTCTTGGCGGGAGGGCCGTACCCTACGAGCAGTACTTC.

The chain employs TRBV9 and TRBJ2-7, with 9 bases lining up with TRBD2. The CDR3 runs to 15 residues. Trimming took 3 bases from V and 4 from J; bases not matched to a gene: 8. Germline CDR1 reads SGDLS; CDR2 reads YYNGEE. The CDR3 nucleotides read TGTGCCAGCAGCGGCCCTACTAGCGGGCCTTACGAGCAGTACTTC. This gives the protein CASSGPTSGPYEQYF.

The CDR3 bases are TGCGCCAGCAGCCCCGGACTAGCAGGCAATGAGCAGTTCTTC. Its protein is CASSPGLAGNEQFF. The chain employs TRBV4-1 and TRBJ2-1; 8 positions match TRBD2. The V gene end was trimmed by 4 bases and the J gene end by 6 bases; junction bases not matched to a gene: 5. The CDR3 loop spans 14 amino acids. Germline V gives CDR1 MGHRA, CDR2 YSYEKL.

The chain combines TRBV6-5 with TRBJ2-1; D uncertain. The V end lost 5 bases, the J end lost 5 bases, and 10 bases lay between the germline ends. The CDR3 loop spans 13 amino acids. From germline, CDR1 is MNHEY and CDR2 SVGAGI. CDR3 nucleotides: TGTGCCAGCAGTCAAAGCTTGGACAATGAGCAGTTCTTC. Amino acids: CASSQSLDNEQFF.

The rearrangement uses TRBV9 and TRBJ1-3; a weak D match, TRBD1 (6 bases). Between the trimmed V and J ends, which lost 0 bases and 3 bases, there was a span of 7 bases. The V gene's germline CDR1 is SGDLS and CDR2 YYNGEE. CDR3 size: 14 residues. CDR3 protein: CASSVEGDGNTIYF. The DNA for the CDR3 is TGTGCCAGCAGCGTAGAGGGGGATGGAAACACCATATATTTT.